The clone carrying this TCR beta chain has more than one count but fewer than ten. Its antigen is unidentified. The germline CDR1 and CDR2 sequences are SGHAT and FQNNGV. Trimming removed 0 bases from V and 7 bases from J, with 22 bases in between. There are 19 residues in the CDR3. This sample is drawn from a study of regulatory T cells in long-lasting Graves disease. General study points: Examination was confined to peripheral blood, excluding thyroid tissue. Because few samples were included, accuracy may have been lower. Persistent patients had more shared public clonotypes (around 2,800) than new patients (966).

Relying on iRepertoire HTBI primers and Arm-PCR of CDR3 regions, the team built TCR beta libraries. Via MiXCR, TCRdb re-called the multiplex PCR reads, giving one row per CDR3 protein. The sample lists 360,000 or so distinct CDR3 sequences, 15% to 20% occurring once. Time point: newly diagnosed GD, antithyroid drugs for less than 3 months. With RNA extracted from PBMCs as input, the TCR library was made. These same records also appear under a second study, on T cells in Graves' hyperthyroidism and ophthalmopathy. That report notes: Among clonotypes expanded in thyroid above 0.001, most were also found in blood.

The TCR sequence derives from a woman aged 18-29 years with Graves disease. This chain joins TRBV11-2 and TRBJ1-6, with D unresolved. The sample was peripheral blood mononuclear cells (PBMCs), taken at new diagnosis, from a patient treated with antithyroid drugs. As DNA, the CDR3 is TGTGCCAGCAGCTTAGAGACTTCTACTAAGGATCGGTTCAATTCACCCCTCCACTTT. It encodes CASSLETSTKDRFNSPLHF.